This T cell receptor (beta chain) originates from a study of technical replicates of blood from several donors. Germline CDR1 and CDR2: MGHDK and SYGVNS. The CDR3 has 16 residues. Trimming at V came to 5 bases and at J to 5 bases, leaving 7 bases not matched to a gene. The table came from immunoSEQ multiplex PCR; TCRdb's copy has only in-frame clones and leaves some out. The repertoire consists of about 79,000 clones, with 91% occurring once and the leading ten covering approximately 0.4%. The sequenced sample was T cells isolated from PBMCs. This sequence joins TRBV25-1 and TRBJ2-2; 11 positions match TRBD1. The receptor comes from a human donor in good health. Some clones in this sample may be carry-over from other donors' samples. The CDR3 sequence is CASSTGTGGRTGELFF. The CDR3 region has the DNA TGTGCCAGCAGTACCGGGACAGGGGGGAGGACCGGGGAGCTGTTTTTT.